This record looks at one T cell receptor beta chain sequence and its context. These data are taken from a study of metastatic and nonmetastatic thyroid tumors. Study in general: Repertoire data that came from the blood and tumor or nodule tissue of malignant and benign thyroid patients were compared.

All patients were untreated before thyroid surgery. The authors' processing: The study took CDR3 differences across clinicopathological groups and made a distant-metastasis classifier for papillary thyroid cancer from them. With MiXCR, TCRdb reprocessed the PCR reads. The V and J calls were determined by TCRdb, not by the authors. In the table there are roughly 70,000 clones, 15% to 20% of which are singletons. From germline, CDR1 is MNHEY and CDR2 SVGAGI. Trimming took 0 bases from V and 2 from J, leaving 5 bases between them. This CDR3 spans 15 amino acids. The specimen sequenced was blood. The receptor was derived from a female donor with papillary thyroid cancer or a benign thyroid nodule (not recorded which). Some clones in this sample may be carry-over from other donors' samples. The rearrangement links TRBV6-5 to TRBJ2-6; D is ambiguous. This chain's CDR3 is CASSYSFAGANVLTF. Here the CDR3 DNA reads TGTGCCAGCAGTTACTCGTTCGCTGGGGCCAACGTCCTGACTTTC.